A single T cell receptor beta chain is shown here with its context. Which antigen it targets is not known. No base-level quality is on record; no much larger clone is a single base apart. For repertoire sequencing, TCR beta CDR3 regions were amplified from RNA transcripts. The first round was an RT-PCR using HTBI primers with the Qiagen OneStep RT-PCR kit, and this first round was followed by a second-round multiplex PCR, then size selection and purification. Libraries were sequenced paired-end with 100 bp reads on an Illumina HiSeq2000. The published analysis was carried out like this. SOAPnuke was used to process the reads, removing any read that contained adapters or uncalled bases, had a mean Phred below 15, or lacked an exact match to the constant primer or identifier. COPE v1.2.5 was used to merge the high-quality paired reads. Clonotypes were defined as unique nucleotide sequences and were aligned to IMGT TRB V, D and J references using MiTCR v1.1. Only V-J combinations with frequency above 0.0001 were analysed, covering 99% to 99.2% of repertoires. For each V-J combination, a TCR clonal expansion and chaos score was defined as the ratio of F50 clonal expansion to chaos observed in the TCRdist matrix. Welch's t-statistics and random forest were used to reduce features to 13 V-J combinations, which were fed into a naive Bayes classifier. Thyroid-blood repertoire similarity was quantified with the Morisita-Horn index. TCRdb reprocessed the public reads (quality trimming at Q25 with fastp, clone calling with MiXCR) and kept in-frame beta chains. All rows with the same CDR3 protein become a single entry with the most common DNA and genes. These V and J calls derive from TCRdb rather than the authors' analysis. This sample has about 740,000 distinct CDR3 sequences in its table, and approximately 40% of those were observed once. The ten largest clonotypes hold 35% to 55% of the sample.

The sample originates from a study of Graves' ophthalmopathy and Graves' hyperthyroidism (dated by TCRdb to 2017 to 2018). Broadly, across the study: Peripheral blood was collected before any treatment was given, at the time of initial diagnosis. In total, over 130 blood samples were TCR-sequenced: under 45 ophthalmopathy, 75 hyperthyroidism and about 17 hyperthyroidism-to-ophthalmopathy patients. A discovery set of 95 to 100 patients (roughly 41 ophthalmopathy, fewer than 60 stable hyperthyroidism) was enrolled to explore V-J signatures distinguishing ophthalmopathy from hyperthyroidism. After sampling, hyperthyroidism patients received methimazole starting at 30 mg daily, and ophthalmopathy patients received high-dose intravenous methylprednisolone. An independent validation cohort was composed of 18 hyperthyroidism patients and more than 15 patients who later progressed from hyperthyroidism to ophthalmopathy. In five or six hyperthyroidism patients, T-cell repertoires of thyroid tissue and blood were compared. To tell Graves' ophthalmopathy apart from Graves' hyperthyroidism, and to predict which patients would progress to ophthalmopathy, the study relied on TCR beta repertoire signatures. Results and caveats for the whole study, not just this receptor: Most expanded thyroid clonotypes with frequency above 0.001 were also detected in blood, suggesting blood repertoires may reflect the thyroid immune response. In validation, the model predicted ophthalmopathy progression with 55% to 71% sensitivity and roughly 72% specificity; approximately 12 predicted patients were CT-confirmed with GO in a median of 6.5 months. Sample size was not predetermined statistically, and investigators were not blinded to group allocation. Ophthalmopathy was separated from stable hyperthyroidism by the 13-signature model with about 88% sensitivity and 81% to 84% specificity in cross-validation and with 80%/75% in the test set.

CDR1 and CDR2 were assigned from the germline V gene (reference sequence) as SEHNR and FQNEAQ. Trimming removed 5 bases from V and 0 bases from J; the gene matches leave 9 bases unexplained. The CDR3 has 20 amino acids, counting the end cysteine and phenylalanine. CDR3 DNA is the only sequence kept; it has 60 bases, read in frame from the first base. Ophthalmopathy patients were characterized by moderately to severely active disease, a Clinical Activity Score of at least 3, a NOSPECS grade of at least 4, and a disease duration under 3 months. Patients with other autoimmune diseases, uncontrolled infections, pregnancy or lactation were excluded from the study. Clinical symptoms, serum thyroxine, TRAb, thyroid ultrasound and orbital computed tomography formed the basis of the diagnosis. PBMCs were isolated from 7.5 to 10 ml of fresh peripheral blood by Ficoll-Paque density gradient centrifugation. Total RNA was extracted using Trizol reagent, and RNA quality was checked on an Agilent 2100 Bioanalyzer.

Sequencing used peripheral blood. Recombination connected TRBV7-9 to TRBJ2-6; TRBD2 fits 14 bases in the junction. The TCR originated in an adult man with Graves' ophthalmopathy. The DNA is TGTGCCAGCAGCGCCACCGGGACTAGCGGGAGTAACTCTGGGGCCAACGTCCTGACTTTC. Translated, this gives CASSATGTSGSNSGANVLTF.